The sequence of this T cell receptor beta chain was determined in a study of blood T cell repertoires in COVID-19. Study as a whole: The samples span acute and convalescent COVID-19 from the United States, Italy and Spain. PBMCs, B-cell-depleted T cells, or T cells were the source of the cDNA or gDNA that made up the material.

Per the original data handling: The assay estimated nucleated cells by amplifying reference gene primers. Clones were read by immunoSEQ multiplex PCR, and TCRdb kept only the in-frame ones, dropping some. The DNA gave D and trimming, while V, J and clone size come from that table. There are about 250,000 clones in the sample; approximately 88% occur only once, and around 30% lies in the top ten. The V gene end was trimmed by 2 bases and the J gene end by 1 base; junction bases not matched to a gene: 6. The germline gives CDR1 LNHNV, CDR2 YYDKDF (reference sequence). The CDR3 sequence is 16 residues long.

This TCR derives from a man aged 40-55 years with acute or convalescent COVID-19. The sequenced sample consisted of peripheral blood. The chain recombines TRBV15 with TRBJ2-3; 7 positions agree with TRBD1. The CDR3 DNA sequence: TGTGCCACCAGCAGACCCGGGACAGCCCGCACAGATACGCAGTATTTT. This codes for CATSRPGTARTDTQYF.